The T cell receptor beta chain described here comes from a study of spatial heterogeneity in lung cancer. Germline CDR1 is SGHRS and CDR2 is YFSETQ. V lost 0 bases and J lost 2, with 13 bases in between. This CDR3 has 16 residues. From the 5' RACE reads, TCRdb called clonotypes with MiXCR, one entry per CDR3 protein. The sample includes 39,000 or so distinct CDR3 sequences, 6.5% to 9% of them seen just once. Time point given: sample taken at primary tumor resection. The study sequenced unsorted whole RNA from tumor, nontumor lung or frozen PBMC. The receptor was isolated from a male donor with early-stage non-small cell lung cancer. The specimen was PBMCs, collected at surgery. The chain has TRBV5-1 and TRBJ2-3; tentatively, D is TRBD2 (5 bases). CDR3 protein: CASSLGLAESTDTQYF. The CDR3 bases are TGCGCCAGCAGCTTGGGGCTAGCCGAATCCACAGATACGCAGTATTTT.